This T cell receptor beta chain stems from a study of spatial heterogeneity in lung cancer. As for the study in general: Across the raw uncorrected reads, a unique TCR and UMI combination was observed, on average, more than ten times. Study outcomes and limitations: How many expanded intratumoral alpha and beta TCRs were present tracked the tumor mutation count, which was a count of nonsynonymous mutations. The counts of expanded TCRs, ubiquitous and regional, tracked ubiquitous and regional nonsynonymous mutations, respectively.

Germline CDR1 SGHRS, CDR2 YFSETQ. The V and J ends lost 4 bases and 5 bases, in that order; junction bases with no gene match: 11. The CDR3 consists of 15 residues. Sample share makes this clonotype medium-sized. Its specificity is unknown. TCRdb reprocessed the 5' RACE reads via MiXCR and lists one record per CDR3 protein. The table has several thousand distinct CDR3 sequences, 8.4% seen once. Time point in this sample: sample taken at primary tumor resection. Sequencing of whole RNA from tumor, nontumor lung or frozen PBMC involved no sorting. This clonotype was sampled from a female donor with early-stage non-small cell lung cancer. V gene TRBV5-1 combines with J gene TRBJ2-5; TRBD2 aligns across 7 bases. The sample in question was lung tumor tissue, obtained at surgery. CDR3 DNA sequence: TGCGCCAGCAGCCCCTCCGGGAGGAGGGACGAGACCCAGTACTTC. It codes for CASSPSGRRDETQYF. Filled out from reference TRBV5-1 and TRBJ2-5, the complete variable domain reads KAGVTQTPRYLIKTRGQQVTLSCSPISGHRSVSWYQQTPGQGLQFLFEYFSETQRNKGNFPGRFSGRQFSNSRSEMNVSTLELGDSALYLCASSPSGRRDETQYFGPGTRLLVL.